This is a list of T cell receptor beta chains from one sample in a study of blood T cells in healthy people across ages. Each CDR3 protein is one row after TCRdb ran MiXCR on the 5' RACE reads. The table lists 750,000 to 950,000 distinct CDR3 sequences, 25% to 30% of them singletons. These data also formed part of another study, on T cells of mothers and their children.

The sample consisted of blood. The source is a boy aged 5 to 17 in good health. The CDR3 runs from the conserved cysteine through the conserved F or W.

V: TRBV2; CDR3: CASSGPSRAGGALLYNGQFF
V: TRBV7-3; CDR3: CASSSVTGNTEAFF
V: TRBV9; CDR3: CASSPWDADNEQFF
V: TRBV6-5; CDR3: CASSYRDSPSYEQYF
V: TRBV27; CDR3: CASSSQTASTDTQYF
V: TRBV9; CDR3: CASSVAEWETQYF
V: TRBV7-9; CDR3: CASSSGRRDYTF
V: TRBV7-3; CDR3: CASSEGGSNEQFF
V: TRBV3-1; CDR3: CASSQLLGAYEQYF
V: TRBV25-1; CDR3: CASLAGGELFF
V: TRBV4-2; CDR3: CASSQVGAGTSGGKTQYF
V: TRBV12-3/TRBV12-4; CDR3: CASINTGTTEAFF
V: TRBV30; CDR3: CAWSGAAKNIQYF
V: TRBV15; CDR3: CATSRARGVAYEQYF
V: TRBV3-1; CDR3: CASSQHGVAGELFF